The text below deals with one T cell receptor (beta chain). Its recognized antigen is unknown. Base qualities are missing; no much larger clone stands one base away. The time point label on this specimen signifies: pretreatment peripheral blood. The cohort included roughly 29 patients with locally advanced or metastatic urothelial carcinoma who were treated at Memorial Sloan Kettering on a trial protocol. Peripheral blood mononuclear cells were collected from each patient pretreatment and during treatment, giving between 1 and 8 total time points per patient. The Qiagen DNeasy Blood extraction kit was used to purify genomic DNA from total PBMCs and from tumor samples. PBMCs were collected pretreatment and during treatment, and were isolated and stored as previously described. V is cut by 1 base and J by 6 bases, and the space between the germline ends is 14 bases. Via the germline V gene, CDR1 is LGHNA and CDR2 YSLEER. Its CDR3 holds 15 amino acids, cysteine through phenylalanine. Only CDR3 DNA is held: 45 bases, read in frame from base 1.

The data stem from a study of PD-L1 blockade in urothelial cancer (dated by TCRdb to the late 2010s). In the study overall: Therapy was started at some point between 2012 and 2014 for all patients, and atezolizumab 1,200 mg was administered intravenously every 3 weeks. About 90% of the 29 patients were males with bladder-origin urothelial cancer, and about 60% of the roughly 30 reported a prior smoking history. An ECOG performance status of 0 or 1 was recorded for the patients, and 0 to 3 prior chemotherapy regimens had been received by the patients. Blood samples were analyzed at two time points: 3 weeks after treatment start (second dose) and 6 weeks after treatment start. Blood samples gave a median of around 140,000 T cells and 88,000 or so unique TCRs, with a median clonality of around 0.074. The study was an exploratory multi-omic analysis of somatic, immune and clinical correlates of response to PD-L1 blockade with atezolizumab in urothelial cancer. Pretreatment tumor samples, along with matched peripheral blood serially collected before and after atezolizumab treatment, were subjected to TCR sequencing. Progression-free survival longer than 6 months counted as durable clinical benefit, and TCR features were additionally tested against both progression-free and overall survival. In the same patients who had TCR sequencing, pretreatment tumors also underwent whole exome sequencing and RNA sequencing. Durable clinical benefit was achieved by nine patients but not by the remaining 20. Twenty-nine patients had pretreatment blood TCR-seq, some 25 had at least one posttreatment blood collection, and some 25 had tumor TCR-seq.

General findings and caveats noted by the study authors: Because the sample size was small (n of about 30) and many exploratory analyses were performed, the results are intended to be hypothesis-generating. Improved progression-free and overall survival was associated with having pretreatment peripheral blood TCR clonality below the median. Greater expansion of tumor-associated TCR clones in peripheral blood 3 weeks after the start of treatment was observed in patients with durable benefit (n of about 20, p = 0.022).

Each PCR received spiked-in synthetic TCR analog templates so that absolute template abundance could be estimated from read counts. Using the immunoSEQ assay, TCRbeta CDR3 regions were amplified from genomic DNA with bias-controlled V and J gene primers. Sequencing of rearranged TCRbeta segments was done at approximately 20X coverage. On the authors' methods: Clustering was used to correct sequencing errors, and CDR3s were annotated against IMGT so that V, D and J genes could be assigned. Out-of-frame and stop-codon sequences were excluded, and only productive TCRbeta rearrangements were used in downstream analyses. Clonality was computed as one minus Shannon entropy normalized by the log of the number of unique productive sequences. Fisher's exact test with Benjamini-Hochberg correction, using a cutoff of adjusted p below 0.01, was how clones that differed between time points or between blood and tumor were identified. TCRdb took over this immuneACCESS table, retaining in-frame rearrangements with V and J assigned. Such tables are incomplete; in checked studies, under half of the missing clones stem from an unresolved V gene, and the remainder is unexplained. The V and J calls and clone size are taken from that table; D and trimming were inferred from the DNA. This sample has about 72,000 clones in its table, and 70% to 90% of those were observed once. The ten largest clones represent about 15% of the sample.

This specimen consisted of PBMCs, obtained around atezolizumab (anti-PD-L1) treatment. The receptor was isolated from a man between 60 and 70 years old with urothelial cancer. The V and J segments used are TRBV4-3 and TRBJ2-3; perhaps TRBD1 is the D gene, with 5 bases matching. DNA sequence: TGCGCCAGCAGCCAAGCCATAGGGGCAGTCGATACGCAGTATTTT. This encodes CASSQAIGAVDTQYF.